This T cell receptor beta chain was retrieved from a study of cytomegalovirus exposure and HLA in healthy donors. The germline V gene encodes CDR1 ENHRY and CDR2 SYGVKD. This CDR3 contains 15 residues. With 4 bases clipped from V and 6 bases from J, the junction kept 2 bases outside the gene matches. The study ran its PCR with 60 Vbeta and 13 Jbeta primers. The assay was immunoSEQ multiplex PCR, and TCRdb's table has in-frame clones only and misses some. The sample has 70,000 to 90,000 clones; 65% to 70% are singletons. The chain is built from TRBV10-3 and TRBJ2-2, with 13 positions matching TRBD2. This clonotype was sampled from a man aged 35 to 55 in good health and CMV-seropositive. The sample taken for sequencing was PBMCs. The CDR3 DNA is TGTGCCATCAGTGGGACTAGCGGGGGCTCCGGGGAGCTGTTTTTT. This sequence encodes CAISGTSGGSGELFF.